Described below is a single TCR beta chain sequence and its context. Its specificity is unknown. This CDR3 spans 11 amino acids. V lost 10 bases to trimming and J lost 8 bases, with 15 bases between them. Germline loops: CDR1 SGHRS, CDR2 YFSETQ. These data originate in a study of beta chain features in type 1 diabetes. Study at large: The patients were much like the healthy donors in age, gender and cell yields. Study-level points and caveats: Compared with healthy donors, patients appeared to share more similar naive, central memory and regulatory TCRB repertoires. Type 1 diabetes patients showed a moderate but significant shortening of TCRB CDR3s in all four CD4+ subsets. There was a possibility that cDNA sequencing over-represented cells with high TCR expression.

The whole isolated RNA underwent reverse transcription, so sequencing captured expressed TCRB transcripts. Only in-frame clones appear in the TCRdb table, and some are missing; sequencing was by immunoSEQ multiplex PCR. The data hold about 700,000 clones, with roughly an eighth observed a single time. V usage is TRBV5-1 and J usage is TRBJ1-2; tentatively, D is TRBD1 (5 bases). The sample was naive CD4+ T cells from blood. This clonotype originated in a man aged 18 to 29 with type 1 diabetes. CDR3 sequence reads: CAPGQLNGYTF. In DNA, the CDR3 is TGCGCCCCCGGACAATTAAACGGCTACACCTTC.